These 15 T cell receptor beta chains came from one sample sequenced in a study of shared clonotypes between healthy human individuals. Measured with immunoSEQ multiplex PCR; TCRdb has only the in-frame clones, and not every one. The table records about 2.4 million clones, roughly nine tenths of them present only once. Sequenced: naive CD4+ T cells sorted from blood. The subset denotes: CD45RA+ positively selected. The receptors stem from a man younger than 30 in good health.

The J gene is TRBJ1-2, the V gene TRBV5-1; D ambiguous. V lost 4 bases and J lost 2, with 18 bases in between. The germline CDR1 and CDR2 sequences are SGHRS and YFSETQ. CDR3 length: 16 amino acids. The CDR3 DNA is TGCGCCAGCAGCCCGGACCCGGCCAGAACAAACTATGGCTACACCTTC. It specifies CASSPDPARTNYGYTF.

The chain is built from TRBV29-1 and TRBJ2-7; D gene ambiguous. Trimming stripped 7 bases from V and 2 bases from J, with 12 bases between. CDR3 length equals 12 residues. Germline CDR1 and CDR2: SQVTM and ANQGSEA. The CDR3 DNA sequence: TGCAGCGCCAGGACCGCCGCCTACGAGCAGTACTTC. This sequence encodes CSARTAAYEQYF.

V is TRBV25-1 and J is TRBJ2-1, with 7 bases fitting TRBD2. V lost 4 bases to trimming and J lost 5 bases; unmatched junction nucleotides: 11. The CDR3 runs to 16 residues. In germline, CDR1 is MGHDK, CDR2 SYGVNS. The CDR3 DNA sequence: TGTGCCAGCAGTGTCCATACCGGGGGGACCGACAATGAGCAGTTCTTC. This gives the protein CASSVHTGGTDNEQFF.

The gene calls are TRBV7-8 and TRBJ2-3; D is possibly TRBD2 (6 bases). Trimming took 5 bases from V and 2 from J, leaving 17 bases between them. The CDR3 spans 16 residues. Germline-derived CDR1 and CDR2 are SGHVS and FQNEAQ. CDR3 nucleotide sequence: TGTGCCAGCAGCCTTTTTAGCGGAACCTTCACAGATACGCAGTATTTT. Translation gives CASSLFSGTFTDTQYF.

Worth noting for this clone: The same CDR3 is also encoded by other DNA sequences in this sample. The chain links TRBV5-1 to TRBJ1-1; D call uncertain. V was cut by 5 bases and J by 3 bases, with 5 bases left in between. Germline V gene sequence: CDR1 SGHRS, CDR2 YFSETQ. The CDR3 consists of 11 residues. CDR3: CASSRDTEAFF. CDR3 DNA sequence: TGCGCCAGCAGTAGGGACACTGAAGCTTTCTTT.

Only a few counts were recorded for this clone. Other DNA sequences in the sample encode the same CDR3. J is TRBJ1-1 and V is TRBV30; weak D call: TRBD1 (6 bases). The CDR3 has 13 residues. Trimming removed 5 bases from V and 0 bases from J, with 10 bases in between. Germline CDR1 reads GTSNPN; CDR2 reads SVGIG (reference sequence). CDR3 region: CAWAGQLNTEAFF. As DNA, the CDR3 is TGTGCCTGGGCCGGACAGTTGAACACTGAAGCTTTCTTT.

V and J are TRBV29-1 and TRBJ1-1; 7 bases map to TRBD1. The CDR3 has 16 residues. Germline CDR1 reads SQVTM; CDR2 reads ANQGSEA. V was pared by 4 bases and J by 0 bases, with 11 bases of the junction left unmatched. The CDR3 DNA sequence: TGCAGCGTTGTAACGACAGGGCGAGTGATGAACACTGAAGCTTTCTTT. Its protein is CSVVTTGRVMNTEAFF.

The CDR3 DNA reads as TGTGCCGGGGGGAGTTGGTATGGCTACACCTTC. The encoded protein is CAGGSWYGYTF. The chain uses TRBV28 and TRBJ1-2; weak D call: TRBD1 (5 bases). The V gene's germline CDR1 is MDHEN and CDR2 SYDVKM. This CDR3 comprises 11 residues. V was pared by 11 bases and J by 5 bases, with 12 bases between.

This clone was detected only a few times. V usage is TRBV28 and J usage is TRBJ1-5; TRBD1 is a possible D gene (6 bases). Looked up from germline, CDR1 is MDHEN and CDR2 is SYDVKM. V lost 6 bases to trimming and J lost 2 bases, with 11 bases between them. The CDR3 is 14 residues long. CDR3 in DNA: TGTGCCAGCAGGGACAAGGGGGGCAATCAGCCCCAGCATTTT. It specifies CASRDKGGNQPQHF.

Of note for this clone: The same CDR3 is also encoded by other DNA sequences in this sample. The J gene is TRBJ2-3, the V gene TRBV10-1, with TRBD2 matching 7 bases. CDR1 and CDR2 from the germline V gene are WNHNN and SYGVQD (reference sequence). Trimming at V came to 3 bases and at J to 3 bases, leaving 3 bases not matched to a gene. CDR3 length: 14 residues. The CDR3 protein is CASSDGGSTDTQYF. CDR3 in DNA: TGCGCCAGCAGTGATGGCGGGAGTACAGATACGCAGTATTTT.

The chain couples TRBV19 to TRBJ2-1, with 7 bases that match TRBD1. Losses at the gene ends were 7 bases for V and 11 bases for J; bases not matched to a gene: 14. Per the germline V gene, CDR1 is LNHDA and CDR2 is SQIVND (reference sequence). This CDR3 contains 14 residues. CDR3 coding DNA: TGTGCCAGTATAGAAAATAGACAGGGCTCCAAGCAGTTCTTC. This codes for CASIENRQGSKQFF.

This clone showed up just a few times. J is TRBJ1-2 and V is TRBV2; no firm D call. The CDR3 spans 11 residues. The V end lost 5 bases, the J end lost 4 bases, and 5 bases lay between the germline ends. Germline CDR1 and CDR2: SNHLY and FYNNEI. The CDR3 spells CASSSPYGYTF. CDR3 DNA sequence: TGTGCCAGCAGTTCTCCCTATGGCTACACCTTC.

The genes are TRBV10-3 and TRBJ2-7; 16 bases agree with TRBD2. Germline trimming cut 1 base from V and 5 bases from J; bases unmatched to any gene: 11. The V gene's germline CDR1 is ENHRY and CDR2 SYGVKD. The CDR3 sequence is 19 residues long. The chain's CDR3 is CAISEFPGLAGGPLDEQYF. DNA of the CDR3: TGTGCCATCAGTGAGTTCCCGGGACTAGCGGGAGGGCCTCTCGACGAGCAGTACTTC.

The J gene is TRBJ1-2, the V gene TRBV7-2; D not certain. CDR1 and CDR2 from the germline V gene are SGHTA and FQGNSA. Trimming pared 1 base from V and 3 bases from J, leaving 9 bases between. The CDR3 length is 14 residues. CDR3 sequence: CASSLGHSDYGYTF. The CDR3 DNA follows: TGTGCCAGCAGCTTAGGGCACTCCGACTATGGCTACACCTTC.

V and J are TRBV19 and TRBJ1-1, with D possibly being TRBD1 (5 bases). V was clipped by 3 bases and J by 4 bases, with 18 bases between them. CDR1 and CDR2 (germline): LNHDA, SQIVND (reference sequence). This CDR3 is 16 amino acids long. CDR3 loop: CASSMAGGGLITEAFF. The CDR3 DNA sequence: TGTGCCAGTAGTATGGCAGGCGGGGGACTGATCACTGAAGCTTTCTTT. Supplemented by reference TRBV19 and TRBJ1-1, the full variable domain reads DGGITQSPKYLFRKEGQNVTLSCEQNLNHDAMYWYRQDPGQGLRLIYYSQIVNDFQKGDIAEGYSVSREKKESFPLTVTSAQKNPTAFYLCASSMAGGGLITEAFFGQGTRLTVV.